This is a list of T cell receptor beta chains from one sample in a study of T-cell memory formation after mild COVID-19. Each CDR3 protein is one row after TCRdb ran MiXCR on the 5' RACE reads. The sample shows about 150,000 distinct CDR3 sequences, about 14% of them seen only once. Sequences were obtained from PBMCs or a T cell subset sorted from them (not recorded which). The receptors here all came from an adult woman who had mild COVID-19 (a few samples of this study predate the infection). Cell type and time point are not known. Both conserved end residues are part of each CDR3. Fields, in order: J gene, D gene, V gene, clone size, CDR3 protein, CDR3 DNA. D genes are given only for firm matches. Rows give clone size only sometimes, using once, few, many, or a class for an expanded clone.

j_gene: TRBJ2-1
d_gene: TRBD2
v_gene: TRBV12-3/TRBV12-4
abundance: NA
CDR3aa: CAITLEVAGGEGYNEQFF
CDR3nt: TGTGCCATCACCCTGGAGGTAGCGGGAGGGGAGGGATACAATGAGCAGTTCTTC

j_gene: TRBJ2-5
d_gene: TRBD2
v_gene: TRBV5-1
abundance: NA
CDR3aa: CASSLRASGQETQYF
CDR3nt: TGCGCCAGCAGCTTGAGGGCTAGCGGCCAAGAGACCCAGTACTTC

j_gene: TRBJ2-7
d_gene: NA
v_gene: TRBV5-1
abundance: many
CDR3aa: CASSFLSVGDGREQYF
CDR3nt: TGCGCCAGCAGCTTCTTGTCGGTGGGAGACGGCCGGGAGCAGTACTTC

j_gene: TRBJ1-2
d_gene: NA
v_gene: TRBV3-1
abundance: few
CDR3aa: CASSPGQSRSYGYTF
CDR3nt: TGTGCCAGCAGCCCCGGACAGTCAAGGAGCTATGGCTACACCTTC

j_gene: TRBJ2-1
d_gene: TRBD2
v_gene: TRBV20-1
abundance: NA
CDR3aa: CSARDLSGRTSYNEQFF
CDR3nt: TGCAGTGCTAGAGATCTTAGCGGGAGGACCTCCTACAATGAGCAGTTCTTC

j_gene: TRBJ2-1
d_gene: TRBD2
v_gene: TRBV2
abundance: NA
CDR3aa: CASSPGTSNLGEQFF
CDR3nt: TGTGCCAGCAGCCCCGGGACTAGCAATTTGGGTGAGCAGTTCTTC

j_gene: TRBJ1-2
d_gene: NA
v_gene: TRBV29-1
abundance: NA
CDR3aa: CSVDPSGAARGYTF
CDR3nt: TGCAGCGTGGACCCGAGCGGGGCCGCCAGGGGCTACACCTTC

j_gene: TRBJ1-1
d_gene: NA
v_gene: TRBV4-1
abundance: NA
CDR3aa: CASSQDREAFF
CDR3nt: TGCGCCAGCAGCCAAGATAGAGAAGCTTTCTTT

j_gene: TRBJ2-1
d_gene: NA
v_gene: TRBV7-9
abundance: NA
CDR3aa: CASSPPRRNEQFF
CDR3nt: TGTGCCAGCAGCCCCCCCCGCAGAAATGAGCAGTTCTTC

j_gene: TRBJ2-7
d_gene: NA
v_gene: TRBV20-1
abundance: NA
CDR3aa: CSARVGPSYEQYF
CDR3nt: TGCAGTGCTAGAGTAGGGCCTTCCTACGAGCAGTACTTC

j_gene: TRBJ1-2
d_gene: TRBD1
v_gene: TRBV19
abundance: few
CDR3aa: CASSSRDSSVLGYTF
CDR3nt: TGTGCCAGTAGTAGTAGGGACAGTAGCGTACTGGGCTACACCTTC